What follows describes a single TCR beta chain. The antigen is unknown. The TCR beta profiling, which covered VDJ combination and CDR3 sequence, was carried out using genomic DNA as the template. TCRdb ran MiXCR on the reads and lists one entry per CDR3 protein. The data hold more than 250,000 distinct CDR3 sequences, with 82% observed a single time. V was pared by 3 bases and J by 11 bases, with 22 bases between. CDR3 length: 15 amino acids. CDR1 and CDR2 from the germline V gene are SEHNR and FQNEAQ (reference sequence). The sample belongs to a study of CD8+CD57+ T cells in acquired aplastic anemia. About the study: Sorted CD4+ plus CD8+ cells gave DNA averaging approximately 2.9 ug. Study-level points and caveats: Shared by patients and controls, approximately 29 CD8+ CDR3s were abundant in patients.

Patients who underwent sequencing had shown CD8+CD57+ cell expansion by flow cytometry. What was sequenced was sorted CD4+, CD8+, or CD8+CD57+ T cells (not recorded which) from PBMCs. The chain carries TRBV7-9 and TRBJ1-2; no reliable D call. This receptor was identified in a human donor with aplastic anemia. CDR3 nucleotides: TGTGCCAGCAGCTTTGCAGGCGCCGCGAACTGTGGTTACACCTTC. Protein: CASSFAGAANCGYTF.